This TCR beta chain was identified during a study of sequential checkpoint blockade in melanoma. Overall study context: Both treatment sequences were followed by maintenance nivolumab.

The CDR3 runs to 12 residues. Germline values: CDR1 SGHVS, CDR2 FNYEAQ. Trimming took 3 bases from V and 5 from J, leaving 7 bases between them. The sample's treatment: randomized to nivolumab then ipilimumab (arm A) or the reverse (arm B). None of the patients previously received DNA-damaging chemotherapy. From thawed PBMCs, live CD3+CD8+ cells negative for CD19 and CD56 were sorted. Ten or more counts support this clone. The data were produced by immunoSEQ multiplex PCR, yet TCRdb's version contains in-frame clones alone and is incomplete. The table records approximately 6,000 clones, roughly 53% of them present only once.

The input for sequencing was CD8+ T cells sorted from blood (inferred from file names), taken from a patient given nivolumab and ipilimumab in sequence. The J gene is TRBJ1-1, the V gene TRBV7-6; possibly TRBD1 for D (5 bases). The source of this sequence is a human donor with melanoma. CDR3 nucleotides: TGTGCCAGCAGCTTCCCAGGGACTGAAGCTTTCTTT. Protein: CASSFPGTEAFF. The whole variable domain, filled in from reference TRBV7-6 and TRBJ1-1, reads GAGVSQSPRYKVTKRGQDVALRCDPISGHVSLYWYRQALGQGPEFLTYFNYEAQQDKSGLPNDRFSAERPEGSISTLTIQRTEQRDSAMYRCASSFPGTEAFFGQGTRLTVV.